This T cell receptor (beta chain) was recorded in a study of identifying expanded T cells in peripheral blood. On this clone itself: Its target is unknown.

Sequencing was performed with immunoSEQ multiplex PCR; in TCRdb, only in-frame clones are kept and a portion is missing. The table lists more than 90,000 clones, roughly 89% of them singletons. Collection occurred without any documented infections or immune events in donors. The study's findings and limits: Differentially abundant clones: 0.95 to 1.5 between replicates, 16.4 at 2 to 3 weeks, less than 25 at four. Across healthy donors, higher total template counts meant significantly greater roughly 2-week count variance.

Germline V gene lookup returns CDR1 SGHDT and CDR2 YYEEEE. Trimming pared 2 bases from V and 7 bases from J, leaving 12 bases between. The CDR3 spans 13 residues. This chain uses TRBV5-6 with TRBJ1-1; perhaps TRBD1 as D (5 bases). Sequencing was performed on blood. The clonotype originates from a person between 18 and 75 years old in good health. CDR3 DNA: TGTGCCAGCAGCTTCTCGGGGGTGATTGAAGCTTTCTTT. Its protein is CASSFSGVIEAFF.